The rows below give T cell receptor beta chains drawn from one sample of a study of cytomegalovirus exposure and HLA in healthy donors. Method: immunoSEQ multiplex PCR; TCRdb's copy keeps in-frame clones and lacks some. In the table there are about 210,000 clones, roughly 81% of which are singletons. What was sequenced was PBMCs. These receptors all come from a girl aged 2 to 9 in good health and CMV-seronegative. The CDR3 runs from the conserved cysteine through the conserved F or W. The D gene is left open where the match is weak. Size is stated for part of the rows, as once, few or many counts, or as a class when the clone is expanded.

abundance: few
d_gene: TRBD1
v_gene: TRBV27
j_gene: TRBJ2-7
CDR3nt: TGTGCCAGCAGTGCCAGACAGGGGGCACGCAACGAGCAGTACTTC
CDR3aa: CASSARQGARNEQYF

abundance: -
d_gene: TRBD2
v_gene: TRBV7-3
j_gene: TRBJ2-1
CDR3nt: TGTGCCAGCAGCTTAAACCGGGGGGGTTCATACAATGAGCAGTTCTTC
CDR3aa: CASSLNRGGSYNEQFF

abundance: -
d_gene: TRBD2
v_gene: TRBV5-1
j_gene: TRBJ2-1
CDR3nt: TGCGCCAGCAGCTTGGCCGGGACTATCAATGAGCAGTTCTTC
CDR3aa: CASSLAGTINEQFF

abundance: -
d_gene: TRBD1
v_gene: TRBV6-1
j_gene: TRBJ2-7
CDR3nt: TGTGCCAGCAGTAAAAGGGACAGGGACGAGCAGTACTTC
CDR3aa: CASSKRDRDEQYF

abundance: -
d_gene: TRBD2
v_gene: TRBV25-1
j_gene: TRBJ2-5
CDR3nt: TGTGCCAGCAGTCCTGGACTAGCGGGTGCGGAGACCCAGTACTTC
CDR3aa: CASSPGLAGAETQYF

abundance: once
d_gene: TRBD2
v_gene: TRBV7-9
j_gene: TRBJ2-1
CDR3nt: TGTGCCAGCAGACAACCGGGACTAGAAGCGCACAATGAGCAGTTCTTC
CDR3aa: CASRQPGLEAHNEQFF

abundance: few
d_gene: TRBD2
v_gene: TRBV2
j_gene: TRBJ2-1
CDR3nt: TGTGCCAGCAGTGAATCTGGCGGGAGGGTCTGGCAGTTCTTC
CDR3aa: CASSESGGRVWQFF

abundance: -
d_gene: -
v_gene: TRBV28
j_gene: TRBJ1-3
CDR3nt: TGTGCCAGCAGTTCGGGACTCATGAGGGGAAACACCATATATTTT
CDR3aa: CASSSGLMRGNTIYF

abundance: -
d_gene: -
v_gene: TRBV6-1
j_gene: TRBJ1-2
CDR3nt: TGTGCCAGCCGAACTGTAGCTAACTATGGCTACACCTTC
CDR3aa: CASRTVANYGYTF

abundance: -
d_gene: -
v_gene: TRBV4-1
j_gene: TRBJ2-5
CDR3nt: TGCGCCAGCAGCCAAGAGGGGCCTTTTAGAAAGGAGACCCAGTACTTC
CDR3aa: CASSQEGPFRKETQYF

abundance: -
d_gene: TRBD2
v_gene: TRBV30
j_gene: TRBJ2-5
CDR3nt: TGTGCCTGGAGTTCGTTAAGGACTAGCGGGAGGCGGCCTCAAGAGACCCAGTACTTC
CDR3aa: CAWSSLRTSGRRPQETQYF